The 20 T cell receptor beta chains listed next were all sequenced from one sample in a study of blood T cell repertoires in COVID-19. Profiled with immunoSEQ multiplex PCR; TCRdb holds only in-frame clones, not every one. Altogether hundreds of thousands of clones are present, just over 85% being singletons, with the ten largest covering 11%. Sample: peripheral blood. The receptors stem from a man over 45 with COVID-19, enrolled during active disease.

This clone occurred once. The chain recombines TRBV19 with TRBJ2-7, with D possibly matching TRBD2 (6 bases). CDR1 is LNHDA, CDR2 SQIVND, per germline (reference sequence). The CDR3 has 14 residues. V lost 5 bases and J 0 bases, leaving 11 bases between the germline ends. CDR3 DNA: TGTGCCAGTAGTTTTCGGGGGAACTCCTACGAGCAGTACTTC. Its protein is CASSFRGNSYEQYF.

In its sample, this clone was seen a few times. The chain employs TRBV6-4 and TRBJ2-3; D possibly corresponds to TRBD2 (6 bases). Between the trimmed V and J ends, which lost 10 bases and 5 bases, there was a span of 16 bases. The germline V gene has CDR1 MRHNA and CDR2 SNTAGT. The CDR3 totals 13 residues. The DNA for the CDR3 is TGTGCCACAGGCCGGGGAGCGGGAGATACGCAGTATTTT. It yields the protein CATGRGAGDTQYF.

This sequence joins TRBV7-9 and TRBJ1-5; D gene ambiguous. The germline V gene encodes CDR1 SEHNR and CDR2 FQNEAQ (reference sequence). The V gene lost 3 bases and the J gene lost 4 bases, with 7 bases spanning the gap. This CDR3 comprises 13 residues. CDR3 loop: CASSFGGNQPQHF. In DNA form, the CDR3 reads TGTGCCAGCAGCTTTGGCGGTAATCAGCCCCAGCATTTT.

This chain links TRBV19 with TRBJ1-4; D gene uncertain. The CDR3 is 15 amino acids. Germline assignment: CDR1 LNHDA and CDR2 SQIVND (reference sequence). V shed 7 bases and J shed 11 bases, with 23 bases lying between them. For the CDR3, the DNA is TGTGCCAGTACCAATAGCCCTGGGCGGGTCGGGAAACTGTTTTTT. Translation gives CASTNSPGRVGKLFF.

This sequence joins TRBV11-2 and TRBJ2-1; D may be TRBD2 (6 bases). The CDR3 totals 15 residues. The germline V gene encodes CDR1 SGHAT and CDR2 FQNNGV. Trimming removed 1 base at V and 4 bases at J, with 11 bases between. The CDR3 DNA follows: TGTGCCAGCAGCTTAGGGAGGGCCACATACAATGAGCAGTTCTTC. Amino acids: CASSLGRATYNEQFF.

This chain links TRBV5-1 with TRBJ2-1; 12 bases match TRBD2. The germline gives CDR1 SGHRS, CDR2 YFSETQ. The ends lost 3 bases at V and 9 bases at J; junction bases unmatched: 7. The CDR3 has 15 residues. CDR3 coding DNA: TGCGCCAGCAGCTGGGGACTAGCGGGCAGAAGTGAGCAGTTCTTC. Translating gives CASSWGLAGRSEQFF.

The table lists this clone with a count of one. The chain links TRBV27 to TRBJ2-3; a weak D match, TRBD2 (7 bases). Trimming shortened V by 1 base and J by 6 bases, and 11 bases separated the two germline ends. The CDR3 runs 14 residues. CDR1 is MNHEY, CDR2 SMNVEV, per germline (reference sequence). The CDR3 sequence is CASSLFGGPDTQYF. Written as DNA, the CDR3 is TGTGCCAGCAGTTTATTCGGGGGGCCGGATACGCAGTATTTT.

This clone was picked up one time. The rearrangement uses TRBV7-5 and TRBJ1-2. TRBV7-5 is shown as a pseudogene. The CDR3 length is 11 residues. The chain's CDR3 is CVRSLEATYTF. The CDR3 region has the DNA TGTGTCAGAAGCTTAGAGGCGACTTACACCTTC.

The V gene is TRBV2, the J gene TRBJ1-4; 8 nucleotides agree with TRBD1. With 6 bases clipped from V and 0 bases from J, the junction kept 3 bases outside the gene matches. The CDR3 length is 15 residues. In germline, CDR1 is SNHLY, CDR2 FYNNEI. Written as DNA, the CDR3 is TGTGCCAGCAGACAGGGGGGCGCAACTAATGAAAAACTGTTTTTT. Translation gives CASRQGGATNEKLFF.

In this sample, this clone turned up once. V and J are TRBV7-2 and TRBJ1-5; 7 bases agree with TRBD1. The CDR3 length is 15 residues. The germline CDR1 and CDR2 sequences are SGHTA and FQGNSA. Trimming removed 1 base from V and 7 bases from J; junction bases left unmatched: 7. This CDR3 is CASSLEDRLRQPQHF. CDR3 coding DNA: TGTGCCAGCAGCTTAGAGGACAGGCTTCGACAGCCCCAGCATTTT.

The CDR3 DNA reads TGTGCCAGCAACAGGGACACAGACTACGAGCAGTACTTC. It is translated as CASNRDTDYEQYF. V usage is TRBV12-3 or TRBV12-4 and J usage is TRBJ2-7, with a tentative D call TRBD1 (6 bases). V was clipped by 7 bases and J by 3 bases, with 13 bases between them. There are 13 residues in the CDR3.

This clone came up once. The V and J genes are TRBV7-8 and TRBJ1-4, with 8 bases lining up with TRBD1. Germline CDR1 and CDR2: SGHVS and FQNEAQ. The CDR3 totals 15 residues. V trimming: 3 bases; J trimming: 6 bases; junction bases outside the gene matches: 6. Written as DNA, the CDR3 is TGTGCCAGCAGCTTTGGGACAGGAACGGATGAAAAACTGTTTTTT. This sequence encodes CASSFGTGTDEKLFF.

The table lists this clone with a count of one. This chain connects TRBV7-9 to TRBJ2-3, with TRBD1 as a possible D gene (6 bases). Trimming took off 5 bases at V and 5 bases at J, with 8 bases between the two ends. This CDR3 region has 12 residues. Germline V gives CDR1 SEHNR, CDR2 FQNEAQ (reference sequence). Written as DNA, the CDR3 is TGTGCCAGCAGCCCCAGGGGAGATACGCAGTATTTT. As protein: CASSPRGDTQYF. Supplemented by reference TRBV7-9 and TRBJ2-3, the full variable domain reads DTGVSQNPRHKITKRGQNVTFRCDPISEHNRLYWYRQTLGQGPEFLTYFQNEAQLEKSRLLSDRFSAERPKGSFSTLEIQRTEQGDSAMYLCASSPRGDTQYFGPGTRLTVL.

This CDR3 reads CATSDRGVSYNEQFF. The CDR3 DNA follows: TGTGCCACCAGTGATCGCGGGGTATCCTACAATGAGCAGTTCTTC. The chain employs TRBV24-1 and TRBJ2-1, with D possibly TRBD2 on 6 matching bases. Trimming stripped 3 bases from V and 1 base from J, with 9 bases between. CDR3 length equals 15 residues. Germline CDR1 is KGHDR and CDR2 is SFDVKD.

The genes are TRBV12-3 or TRBV12-4 and TRBJ1-4, with D perhaps TRBD1 (6 bases). CDR3 length: 12 residues. V was shortened by 6 bases and J by 6 bases, with 8 bases between the two germline ends. CDR3 protein: CASRQGYEKLFF. In DNA, the CDR3 is TGTGCCAGCAGACAGGGTTATGAAAAACTGTTTTTT.

V usage is TRBV21-1 and J usage is TRBJ1-1; TRBD1, the table's D call, was not compared with the DNA. TRBV21-1 is a listed pseudogene. The CDR3 is made up of 16 amino acids. This CDR3 reads CASSKVSDRGWTEAFF. CDR3 DNA: TGTGCCAGCAGCAAAGTAAGCGACAGGGGGTGGACTGAAGCTTTCTTT.

This chain links TRBV30 with TRBJ1-4, with D possibly matching TRBD1 (6 bases). V was shortened by 0 bases and J by 7 bases, with 15 bases between the two germline ends. CDR1 is GTSNPN, CDR2 SVGIG, per germline (reference sequence). The CDR3 has 15 amino acids. The CDR3 nucleotides read TGTGCCTGGAGTGTACCGGGGGGCATGGGTGAAAAACTGTTTTTT. This sequence encodes CAWSVPGGMGEKLFF.

This clone occurred once. V is TRBV7-2 and J is TRBJ2-7, with D perhaps matching TRBD2 (5 bases). Trimming took off 5 bases at V and 3 bases at J, with 14 bases between the two ends. The germline V gene encodes CDR1 SGHTA and CDR2 FQGNSA. The CDR3 is made up of 14 amino acids. CDR3: CASSPPGRDYEQYF. CDR3 DNA sequence: TGTGCCAGCAGCCCTCCCGGACGGGACTACGAGCAGTACTTC.

This clone was detected once. The chain is built from TRBV9 and TRBJ1-2; 9 positions match TRBD1. CDR1 is SGDLS, CDR2 YYNGEE, per germline. The CDR3 loop spans 13 amino acids. With V trimmed by 3 bases and J by 8 bases, 5 bases remained unmatched. DNA for the CDR3: TGTGCCAGCAGCGGGACAGGGGTGGAGGGCTACACCTTC. It specifies CASSGTGVEGYTF.

The chain is built from TRBV28 and TRBJ2-2; 9 nucleotides align to TRBD1. From germline, CDR1 is MDHEN and CDR2 SYDVKM. V shed 10 bases, J shed 4 bases, and the junction held 4 bases outside the gene matches. The CDR3 loop spans 13 amino acids. The CDR3 spells CAISTGGTGELFF. The DNA of the CDR3 is TGTGCCATTTCGACAGGGGGCACCGGGGAGCTGTTTTTT. Together with reference TRBV28 and TRBJ2-2, the CDR3 gives the full variable domain: DVKVTQSSRYLVKRTGEKVFLECVQDMDHENMFWYRQDPGLGLRLIYFSYDVKMKEKGDIPEGYSVSREKKERFSLILESASTNQTSMYLCAISTGGTGELFFGEGSRLTVL.